Reported below is one T cell receptor beta chain. This PCR relied on a set of 60 Vbeta primers and 13 Jbeta primers. Assay used: immunoSEQ multiplex PCR; TCRdb lists only in-frame clones, some missing. Here the sample spans 200,000 or so clones, more than 75% being singletons. The sample comes from a study of cytomegalovirus exposure and HLA in healthy donors. J was trimmed by 5 bases and V by 4 bases; bases with no gene match: 9. This CDR3 comprises 15 residues. CDR1 and CDR2 from the germline V gene are SGHNT and YENEEA. What was sequenced was PBMCs. The chain joins TRBV11-3 to TRBJ2-7; 9 bases agree with TRBD1. This receptor was identified in a human donor in good health. In DNA form, the CDR3 reads TGTGCCAGCAGCTCGGGACAGGGACTTGGCCACGAGCAGTACTTC. Protein product: CASSSGQGLGHEQYF.